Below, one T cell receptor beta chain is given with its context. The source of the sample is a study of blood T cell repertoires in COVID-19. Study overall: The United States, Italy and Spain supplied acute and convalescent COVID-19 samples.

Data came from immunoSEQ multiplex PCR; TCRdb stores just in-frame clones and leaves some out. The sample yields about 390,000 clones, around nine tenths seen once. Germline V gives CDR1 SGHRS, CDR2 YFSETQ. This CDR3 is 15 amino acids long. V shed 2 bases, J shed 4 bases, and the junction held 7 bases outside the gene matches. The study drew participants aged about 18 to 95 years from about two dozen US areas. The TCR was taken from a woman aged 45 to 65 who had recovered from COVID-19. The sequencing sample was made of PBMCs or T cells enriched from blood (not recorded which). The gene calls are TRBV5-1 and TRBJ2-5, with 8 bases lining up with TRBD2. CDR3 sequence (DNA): TGCGCCAGCAGCTTCGGCGGGGGGCAAGGAGAGACCCAGTACTTC. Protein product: CASSFGGGQGETQYF.